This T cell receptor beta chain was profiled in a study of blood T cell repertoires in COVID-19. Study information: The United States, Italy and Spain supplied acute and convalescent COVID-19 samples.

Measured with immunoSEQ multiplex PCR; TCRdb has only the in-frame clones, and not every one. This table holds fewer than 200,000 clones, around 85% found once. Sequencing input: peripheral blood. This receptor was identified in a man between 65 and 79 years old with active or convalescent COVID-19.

The CDR3 DNA reads TGTGCCACCAGCAGAGATGGTATCATCAGGGGCTCACGCGGCTACACCTTC. Protein sequence: CATSRDGIIRGSRGYTF. The V gene is TRBV15, the J gene TRBJ1-2, with a possible D match to TRBD1 (6 bases). This CDR3 spans 17 amino acids. Germline-derived CDR1 and CDR2 are LNHNV and YYDKDF (reference sequence). Trimming pared 0 bases from V and 8 bases from J, leaving 22 bases between.